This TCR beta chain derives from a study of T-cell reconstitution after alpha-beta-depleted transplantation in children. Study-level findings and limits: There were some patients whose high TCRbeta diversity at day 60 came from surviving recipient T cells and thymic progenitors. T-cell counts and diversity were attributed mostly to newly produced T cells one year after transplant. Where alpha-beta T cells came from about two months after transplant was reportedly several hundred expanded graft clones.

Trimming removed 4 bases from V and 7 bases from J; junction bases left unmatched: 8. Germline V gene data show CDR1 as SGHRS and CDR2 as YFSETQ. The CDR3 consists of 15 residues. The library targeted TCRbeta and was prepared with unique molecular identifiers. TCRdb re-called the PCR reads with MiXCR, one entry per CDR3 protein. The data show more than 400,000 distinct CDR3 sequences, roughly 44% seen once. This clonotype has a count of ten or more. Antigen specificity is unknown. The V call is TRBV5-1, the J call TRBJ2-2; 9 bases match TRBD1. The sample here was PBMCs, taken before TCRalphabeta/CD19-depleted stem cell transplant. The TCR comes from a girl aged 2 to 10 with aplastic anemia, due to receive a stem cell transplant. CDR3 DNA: TGCGCCAGCAGCCGGGACAGGGAAACGGTCGGGGAGCTGTTTTTT. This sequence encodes CASSRDRETVGELFF.